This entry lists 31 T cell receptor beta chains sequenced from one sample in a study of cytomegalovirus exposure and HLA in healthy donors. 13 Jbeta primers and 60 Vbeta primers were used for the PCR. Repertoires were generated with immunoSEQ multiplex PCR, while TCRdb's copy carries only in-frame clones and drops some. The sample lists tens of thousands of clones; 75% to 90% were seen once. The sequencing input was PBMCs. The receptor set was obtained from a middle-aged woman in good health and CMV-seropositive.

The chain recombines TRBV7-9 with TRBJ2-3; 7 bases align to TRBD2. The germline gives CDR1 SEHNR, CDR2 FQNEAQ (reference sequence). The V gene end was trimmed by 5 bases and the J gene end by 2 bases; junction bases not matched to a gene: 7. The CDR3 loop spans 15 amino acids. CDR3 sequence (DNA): TGTGCCAGCAGCCCGCGTGGGGGGGTCACAGATACGCAGTATTTT. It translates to CASSPRGGVTDTQYF. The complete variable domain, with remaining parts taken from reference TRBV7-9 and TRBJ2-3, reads DTGVSQNPRHKITKRGQNVTFRCDPISEHNRLYWYRQTLGQGPEFLTYFQNEAQLEKSRLLSDRFSAERPKGSFSTLEIQRTEQGDSAMYLCASSPRGGVTDTQYFGPGTRLTVL.

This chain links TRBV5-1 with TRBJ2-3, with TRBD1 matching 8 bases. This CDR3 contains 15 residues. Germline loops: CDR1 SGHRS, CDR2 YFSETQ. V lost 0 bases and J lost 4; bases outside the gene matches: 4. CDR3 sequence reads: CASSLAMDRADTQYF. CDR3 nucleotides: TGCGCCAGCAGCTTGGCGATGGACAGGGCAGATACGCAGTATTTT.

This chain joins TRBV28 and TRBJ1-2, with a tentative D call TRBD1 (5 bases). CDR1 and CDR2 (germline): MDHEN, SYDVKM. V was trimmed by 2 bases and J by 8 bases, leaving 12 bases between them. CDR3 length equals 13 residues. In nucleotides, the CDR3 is TGTGCCAGCAGTTTAGCGGAGGGGCGAGGCTACACCTTC. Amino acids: CASSLAEGRGYTF.

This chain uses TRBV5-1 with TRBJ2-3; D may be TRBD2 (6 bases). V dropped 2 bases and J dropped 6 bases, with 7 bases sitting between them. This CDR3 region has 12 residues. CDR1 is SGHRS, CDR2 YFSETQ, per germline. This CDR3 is CASSFGGDTQYF. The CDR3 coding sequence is TGCGCCAGCAGCTTCGGAGGGGATACGCAGTATTTT. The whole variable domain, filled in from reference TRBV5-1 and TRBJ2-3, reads KAGVTQTPRYLIKTRGQQVTLSCSPISGHRSVSWYQQTPGQGLQFLFEYFSETQRNKGNFPGRFSGRQFSNSRSEMNVSTLELGDSALYLCASSFGGDTQYFGPGTRLTVL.

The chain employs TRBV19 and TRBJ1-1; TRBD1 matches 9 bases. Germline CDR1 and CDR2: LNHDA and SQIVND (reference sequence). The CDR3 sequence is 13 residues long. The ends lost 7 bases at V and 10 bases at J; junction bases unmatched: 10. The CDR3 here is CASTRTGDDRAFF. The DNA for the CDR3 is TGTGCCAGTACTCGGACAGGGGACGATAGAGCTTTCTTT.

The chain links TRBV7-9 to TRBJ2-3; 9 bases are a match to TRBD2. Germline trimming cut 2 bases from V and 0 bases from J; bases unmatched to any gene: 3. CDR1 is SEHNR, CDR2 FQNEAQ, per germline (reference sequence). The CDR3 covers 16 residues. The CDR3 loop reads CASSLSLAGSTDTQYF. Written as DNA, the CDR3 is TGTGCCAGCAGCTTAAGTCTAGCGGGGAGCACAGATACGCAGTATTTT.

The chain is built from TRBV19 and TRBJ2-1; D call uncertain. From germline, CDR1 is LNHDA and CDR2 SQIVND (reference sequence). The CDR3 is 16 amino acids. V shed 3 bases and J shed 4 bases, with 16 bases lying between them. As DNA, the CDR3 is TGTGCCAGTAGTATGCCATCCAAACTGACTTACAATGAGCAGTTCTTC. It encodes CASSMPSKLTYNEQFF.

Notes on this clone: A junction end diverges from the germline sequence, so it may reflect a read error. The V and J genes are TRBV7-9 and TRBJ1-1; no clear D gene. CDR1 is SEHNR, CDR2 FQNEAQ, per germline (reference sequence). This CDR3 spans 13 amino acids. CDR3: CASNFGVAAEASF. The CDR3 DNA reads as TGTGCCAGCAACTTCGGAGTAGCGGCTGAAGCTTCCTTT.

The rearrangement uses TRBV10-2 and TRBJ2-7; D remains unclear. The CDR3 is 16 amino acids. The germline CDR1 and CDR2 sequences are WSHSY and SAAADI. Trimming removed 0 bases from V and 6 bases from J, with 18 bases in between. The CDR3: CASSESLFGSFLEQYF. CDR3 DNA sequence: TGCGCCAGCAGTGAGTCCCTCTTCGGGTCATTCCTCGAGCAGTACTTC.

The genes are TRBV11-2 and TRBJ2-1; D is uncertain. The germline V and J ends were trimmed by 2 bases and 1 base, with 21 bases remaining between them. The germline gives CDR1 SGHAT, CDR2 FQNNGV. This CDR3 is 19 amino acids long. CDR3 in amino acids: CASSLITSGTPLSYNEQFF. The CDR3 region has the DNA TGTGCCAGCAGCTTAATAACTTCAGGAACCCCATTATCCTACAATGAGCAGTTCTTC.

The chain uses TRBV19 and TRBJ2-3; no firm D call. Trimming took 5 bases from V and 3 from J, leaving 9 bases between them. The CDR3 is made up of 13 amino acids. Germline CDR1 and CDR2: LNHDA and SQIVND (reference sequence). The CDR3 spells CASSPQTTDTQYF. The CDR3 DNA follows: TGTGCCAGTAGTCCCCAGACAACAGATACGCAGTATTTT.

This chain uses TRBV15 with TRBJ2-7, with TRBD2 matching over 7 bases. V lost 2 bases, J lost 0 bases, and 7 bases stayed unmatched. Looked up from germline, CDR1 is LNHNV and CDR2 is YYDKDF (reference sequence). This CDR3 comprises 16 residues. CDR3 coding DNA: TGTGCCACCAGCAGACGAGAGGCTAGCGGCTCCTACGAGCAGTACTTC. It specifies CATSRREASGSYEQYF.

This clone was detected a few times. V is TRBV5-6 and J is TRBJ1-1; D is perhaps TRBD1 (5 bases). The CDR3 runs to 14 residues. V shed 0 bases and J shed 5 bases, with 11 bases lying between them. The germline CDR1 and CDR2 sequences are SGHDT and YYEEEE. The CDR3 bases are TGTGCCAGCAGCTTGGTGGCCGGGGGAACTGAAGCTTTCTTT. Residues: CASSLVAGGTEAFF.

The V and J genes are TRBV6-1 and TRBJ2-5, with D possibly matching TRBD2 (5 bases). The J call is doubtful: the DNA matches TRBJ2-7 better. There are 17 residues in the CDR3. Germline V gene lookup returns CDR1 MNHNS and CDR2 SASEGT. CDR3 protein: CASSDPAGGRVTYEQYF. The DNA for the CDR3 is TGTGCCAGCAGTGACCCCGCGGGCGGAAGGGTTACCTACGAGCAGTACTTC.

CDR3 sequence: CASSVTLAQQETQYF. As DNA, the CDR3 is TGTGCCAGCAGCGTGACCCTAGCCCAGCAAGAGACCCAGTACTTC. The V and J genes are TRBV27 and TRBJ2-5; tentatively, D is TRBD2 (5 bases). V lost 6 bases, J lost 2 bases, and 16 bases lay in between. Germline CDR1 and CDR2: MNHEY and SMNVEV (reference sequence). The CDR3 runs to 15 residues.

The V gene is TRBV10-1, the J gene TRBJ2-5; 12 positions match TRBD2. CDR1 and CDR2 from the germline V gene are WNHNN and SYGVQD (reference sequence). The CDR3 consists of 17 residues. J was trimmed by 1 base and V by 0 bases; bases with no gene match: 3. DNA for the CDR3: TGCGCCAGCAGTGAGTCAGGACTAGCGGGGCTCCAAGAGACCCAGTACTTC. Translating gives CASSESGLAGLQETQYF.

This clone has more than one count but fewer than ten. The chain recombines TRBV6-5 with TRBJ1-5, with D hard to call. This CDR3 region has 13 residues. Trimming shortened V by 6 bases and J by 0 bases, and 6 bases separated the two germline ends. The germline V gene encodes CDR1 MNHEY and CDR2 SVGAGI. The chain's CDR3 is CASRRDSNQPQHF. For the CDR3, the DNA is TGTGCCAGCAGGCGGGATAGCAATCAGCCCCAGCATTTT.

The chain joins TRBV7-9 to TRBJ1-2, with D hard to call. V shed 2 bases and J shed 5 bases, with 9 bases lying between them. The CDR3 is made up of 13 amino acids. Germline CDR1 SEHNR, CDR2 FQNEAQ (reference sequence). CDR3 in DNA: TGTGCCAGCAGCTTATTGGAGGAGTATGGCTACACCTTC. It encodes CASSLLEEYGYTF.

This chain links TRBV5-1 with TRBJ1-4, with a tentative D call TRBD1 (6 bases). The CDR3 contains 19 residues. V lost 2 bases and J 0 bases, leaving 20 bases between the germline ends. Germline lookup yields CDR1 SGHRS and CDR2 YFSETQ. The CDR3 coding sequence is TGCGCCAGCAGCTTACGGCCTCAGGGGACCTTTGCAACTAATGAAAAACTGTTTTTT. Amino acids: CASSLRPQGTFATNEKLFF.

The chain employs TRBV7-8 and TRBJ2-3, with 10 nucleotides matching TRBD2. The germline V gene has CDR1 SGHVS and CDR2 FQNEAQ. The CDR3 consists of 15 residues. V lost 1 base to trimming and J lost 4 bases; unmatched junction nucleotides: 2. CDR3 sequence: CASSLVTSGADTQYF. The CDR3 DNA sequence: TGTGCCAGCAGCTTAGTAACTAGCGGGGCAGATACGCAGTATTTT.

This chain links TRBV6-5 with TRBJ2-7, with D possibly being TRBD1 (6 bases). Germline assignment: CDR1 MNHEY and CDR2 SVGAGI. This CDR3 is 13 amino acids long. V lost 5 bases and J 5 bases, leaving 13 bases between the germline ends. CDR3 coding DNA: TGTGCCAGCAGTATCCAAAGGGGGAACGAGCAGTACTTC. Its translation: CASSIQRGNEQYF.

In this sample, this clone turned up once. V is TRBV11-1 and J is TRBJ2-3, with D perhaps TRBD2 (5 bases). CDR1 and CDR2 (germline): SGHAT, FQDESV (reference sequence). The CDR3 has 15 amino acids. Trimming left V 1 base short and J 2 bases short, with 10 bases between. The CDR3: CASSLEGAVTDTQYF. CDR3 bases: TGTGCCAGCAGCTTAGAGGGAGCTGTCACAGATACGCAGTATTTT.

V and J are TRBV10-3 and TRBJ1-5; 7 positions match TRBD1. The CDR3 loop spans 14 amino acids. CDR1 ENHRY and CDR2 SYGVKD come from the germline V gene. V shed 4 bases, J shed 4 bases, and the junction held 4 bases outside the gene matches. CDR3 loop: CAISGTGPNQPQHF. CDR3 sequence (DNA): TGTGCCATCAGTGGGACAGGACCAAATCAGCCCCAGCATTTT.

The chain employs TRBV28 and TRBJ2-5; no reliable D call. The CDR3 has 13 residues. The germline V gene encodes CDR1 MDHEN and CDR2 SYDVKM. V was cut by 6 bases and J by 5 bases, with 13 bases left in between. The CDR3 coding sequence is TGTGCCAGCAGACTCATCCCCCGGGAGACCCAGTACTTC. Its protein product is CASRLIPRETQYF.

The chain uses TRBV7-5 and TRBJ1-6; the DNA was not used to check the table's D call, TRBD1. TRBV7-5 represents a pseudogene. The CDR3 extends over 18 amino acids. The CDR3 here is CVRSLGQGQCPDNSPLHF. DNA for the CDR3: TGTGTCAGAAGCCTGGGACAGGGCCAATGCCCGGATAATTCACCCCTCCACTTT.

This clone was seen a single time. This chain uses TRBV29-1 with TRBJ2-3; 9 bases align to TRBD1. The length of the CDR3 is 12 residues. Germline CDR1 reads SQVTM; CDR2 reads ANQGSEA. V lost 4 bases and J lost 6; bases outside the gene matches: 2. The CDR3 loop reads CSVAGTGDTQYF. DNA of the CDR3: TGCAGCGTTGCTGGGACAGGGGATACGCAGTATTTT.

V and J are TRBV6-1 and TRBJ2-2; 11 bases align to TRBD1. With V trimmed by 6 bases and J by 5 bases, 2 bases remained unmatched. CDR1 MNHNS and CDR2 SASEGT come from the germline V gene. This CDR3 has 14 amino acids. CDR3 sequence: CASRGQGGTGELFF. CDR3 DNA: TGTGCCAGCAGGGGACAGGGGGGGACCGGGGAGCTGTTTTTT.

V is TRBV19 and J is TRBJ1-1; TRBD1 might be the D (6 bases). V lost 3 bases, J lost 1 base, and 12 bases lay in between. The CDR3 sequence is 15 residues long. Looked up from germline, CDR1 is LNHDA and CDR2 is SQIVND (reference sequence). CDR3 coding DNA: TGTGCCAGTAGTATGGTGACAGGAGGGAACACTGAAGCTTTCTTT. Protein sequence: CASSMVTGGNTEAFF.

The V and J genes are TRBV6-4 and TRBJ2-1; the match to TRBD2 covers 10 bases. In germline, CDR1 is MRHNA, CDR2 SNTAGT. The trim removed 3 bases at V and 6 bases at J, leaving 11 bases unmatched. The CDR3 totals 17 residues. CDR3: CASSEMGLAGAGNEQFF. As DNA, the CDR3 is TGTGCCAGCAGTGAAATGGGTCTAGCGGGAGCAGGCAATGAGCAGTTCTTC.

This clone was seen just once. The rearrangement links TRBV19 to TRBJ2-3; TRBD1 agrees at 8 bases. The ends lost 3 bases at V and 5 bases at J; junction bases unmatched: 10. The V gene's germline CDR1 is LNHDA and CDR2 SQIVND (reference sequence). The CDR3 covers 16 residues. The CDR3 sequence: CASSIAGTGDKDTQYF. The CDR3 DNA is TGTGCCAGTAGTATCGCCGGGACAGGAGATAAAGATACGCAGTATTTT.

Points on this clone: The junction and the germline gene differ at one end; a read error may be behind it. The CDR3 DNA reads TGTGCCAGCAGTGAAGACAGGGGGCCTAACCATGGCTACACCTTC. Translating it yields CASSEDRGPNHGYTF. The chain is built from TRBV6-1 and TRBJ1-2, with 9 bases matching TRBD1. The CDR3 has 15 residues. The germline V gene encodes CDR1 MNHNS and CDR2 SASEGT.